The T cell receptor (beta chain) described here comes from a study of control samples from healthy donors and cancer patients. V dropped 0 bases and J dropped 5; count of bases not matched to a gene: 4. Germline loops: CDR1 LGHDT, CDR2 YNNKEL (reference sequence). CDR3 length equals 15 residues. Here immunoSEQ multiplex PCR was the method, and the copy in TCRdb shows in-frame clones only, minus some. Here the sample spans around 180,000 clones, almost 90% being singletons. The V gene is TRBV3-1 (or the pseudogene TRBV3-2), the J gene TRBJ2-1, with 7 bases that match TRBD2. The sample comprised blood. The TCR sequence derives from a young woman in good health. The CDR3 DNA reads TGTGCCAGCAGCCAAGATGGACTAGTAAACAATGAGCAGTTCTTC. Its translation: CASSQDGLVNNEQFF.